Each of the 9 T cell receptor beta chains below was sequenced from the same sample in a study of T cell responses to AZD1222 COVID-19 vaccine. The method was immunoSEQ multiplex PCR; TCRdb's version includes in-frame clones alone and lacks a portion of them. Of about 140,000 clones in the sample, 85% to 95% are singletons; the top ten hold approximately 6.8%. Source: peripheral blood, taken 28 days after the second AZD1222 dose. The receptors were sampled from an adult who received the AZD1222 COVID-19 vaccine.

J is TRBJ1-1 and V is TRBV15; D uncertain. The ends were cut back, 2 bases at V and 4 bases at J, with 8 bases in the middle. Germline CDR1 and CDR2: LNHNV and YYDKDF (reference sequence). The CDR3 is made up of 13 amino acids. CDR3 nucleotide sequence: TGTGCCACCAGCAGACGGCGGGGCACTGAAGCTTTCTTT. Its protein product is CATSRRRGTEAFF. Combining the CDR3 with reference TRBV15 and TRBJ1-1 gives the whole variable domain DAMVIQNPRYQVTQFGKPVTLSCSQTLNHNVMYWYQQKSSQAPKLLFHYYDKDFNNEADTPDNFQSRRPNTSFCFLDIRSPGLGDTAMYLCATSRRRGTEAFFGQGTRLTVV.

This clone was observed a single time. This chain uses TRBV9 with TRBJ1-4; D may be TRBD1 (6 bases). This CDR3 is built from 15 residues. CDR1 is SGDLS, CDR2 YYNGEE, per germline. V was shortened by 2 bases and J by 8 bases, with 16 bases between the two germline ends. The CDR3 is CASSVAGTYQEKLFF. CDR3 coding DNA: TGTGCCAGCAGCGTGGCCGGGACATATCAGGAAAAACTGTTTTTT.

Of note for this clone: One end of the junction does not line up with germline, which may come from a read error. The rearrangement links TRBV2 to TRBJ1-4; the match to TRBD1 covers 7 bases. The germline V gene encodes CDR1 SNHLY and CDR2 FYNNEI. The CDR3 length is 16 residues. CDR3 bases: TGTGCCAACAGTGACAGGGATCTAGCAACTAATGAAAAACTGTTTTTT. Translating gives CANSDRDLATNEKLFF.

The rearrangement links TRBV6-5 to TRBJ1-2; the match to TRBD1 covers 8 bases. The CDR3 covers 15 residues. Germline values: CDR1 MNHEY, CDR2 SVGAGI. Trimming took 0 bases from V and 4 from J; bases not matched to a gene: 4. CDR3 coding DNA: TGTGCCAGCAGTTACTCTGGGACAGGTCCCTATGGCTACACCTTC. It encodes CASSYSGTGPYGYTF.

The chain employs TRBV7-9 and TRBJ1-1; D is unresolved. V lost 5 bases, J lost 7 bases, and 14 bases lay in between. The CDR3 sequence is 13 residues long. CDR1 and CDR2 (germline): SEHNR, FQNEAQ (reference sequence). CDR3 nucleotides: TGTGCCAGCAGCGGTTGGCAGCCTAGTGAAGCTTTCTTT. Protein: CASSGWQPSEAFF.

V and J are TRBV6-5 and TRBJ2-5; 7 nucleotides align to TRBD2. This CDR3 contains 14 residues. Germline trimming cut 5 bases from V and 2 bases from J; bases unmatched to any gene: 5. Germline V gene data show CDR1 as MNHEY and CDR2 as SVGAGI. The DNA of the CDR3 is TGTGCCAGCAGTCGCTCGGGAGGTCAAGAGACCCAGTACTTC. Translated, it gives CASSRSGGQETQYF.

The V gene is TRBV6-4, the J gene TRBJ1-1; D gene unclear. Between the trimmed V and J ends, which lost 2 bases and 1 base, there was a span of 8 bases. This CDR3 has 14 amino acids. Germline-derived CDR1 and CDR2 are MRHNA and SNTAGT. The CDR3 DNA reads as TGTGCCAGCAGTGACCACGCCGGGAACACTGAAGCTTTCTTT. This translates into CASSDHAGNTEAFF.

CDR3: CASSLAGKGTEAFF. For the CDR3, the DNA is TGCGCCAGCAGCTTGGCAGGGAAGGGCACTGAAGCTTTCTTT. V gene TRBV5-1 combines with J gene TRBJ1-1, with D maybe TRBD1 (5 bases). The germline gives CDR1 SGHRS, CDR2 YFSETQ. The V gene lost 0 bases and the J gene lost 4 bases, with 10 bases spanning the gap. There are 14 residues in the CDR3.

With regard to this clone: A single base separates this from a much larger clone, so it may be a read error. This same CDR3 is encoded by further DNA sequences in the sample. The chain carries TRBV11-2 and TRBJ2-3, with unresolved D. CDR3 length: 12 amino acids. CDR1 is SGHAT, CDR2 FQNNGV, per germline. V lost 1 base and J lost 3, with 2 bases in between. CDR3 protein: CASSLGTDTQYF. The CDR3 DNA is TGTGCCAGCAGCTTAGGAACAGATACGCAGTATTTT.